This T cell receptor beta chain is drawn from a study of cytomegalovirus exposure and HLA in healthy donors. Study-wide findings and caveats: A later analysis showed HLA-associated TCR beta chains outstripping equally common others in clonal expansion. A later analysis linked a missense DCLRE1C variant to TCR beta V- and J-gene trimming. In a later analysis, approximately 15,000 TCR beta sequences were associated with HLA alleles at 0.05 false discovery rate.

The CDR3 is made up of 16 amino acids. Per germline, CDR1 SGHDT and CDR2 YYEEEE. V shed 5 bases and J 5 bases; nucleotides not matched to a gene: 9. A word on this clone: Its antigen is undetermined.

It was with 60 Vbeta and 13 Jbeta primers that the PCR ran. Under the authors' procedure: Roughly 10 million shared chains were among the about 80 million unique TCR beta chains that a later analysis counted. Profiling relied on immunoSEQ multiplex PCR, and the TCRdb table lists in-frame clones only, not all of them. V and J calls and clone size follow that table, whereas D and trimming were derived from the DNA. The sample yields approximately 100,000 clones, about 83% seen once. The sample comprised PBMCs. The source is a man between 60 and 75 years old in good health and CMV-seropositive. This chain links TRBV5-6 with TRBJ2-2, with 10 positions matching TRBD1. DNA for the CDR3: TGTGCCAGCAGACAGACCGGGACAGGGGTGACCGGGGAGCTGTTTTTT. It codes for CASRQTGTGVTGELFF.